These 7 T cell receptor beta chains were sequenced from one sample in a study of T cell responses to AZD1222 COVID-19 vaccine. TCRdb keeps only in-frame clones here, not all; method: immunoSEQ multiplex PCR. The sample has about 150,000 clones, about nine tenths seen once; the top ten hold about 3%. The source was peripheral blood, collected on day 0 of AZD1222 vaccination. The receptors shown here come from an adult in good health.

The V gene is TRBV27, the J gene TRBJ2-3; no definite D call. Germline CDR1 is MNHEY and CDR2 is SMNVEV (reference sequence). Between the trimmed V and J ends, which lost 5 bases and 0 bases, there was a span of 6 bases. The CDR3 is 13 residues long. CDR3 DNA: TGTGCCAGCAGTCCTCTTAGCACAGATACGCAGTATTTT. Translated: CASSPLSTDTQYF.

This clone was found once. V gene TRBV6-1 combines with J gene TRBJ2-5; no reliable D call. CDR3 length: 15 residues. Per the germline V gene, CDR1 is MNHNS and CDR2 is SASEGT. The V gene lost 2 bases and the J gene lost 4 bases, with 14 bases spanning the gap. The CDR3 DNA sequence: TGTGCCAGCAGTGAAACGGTCACACCTCGAGAGACCCAGTACTTC. This gives the protein CASSETVTPRETQYF.

The chain recombines TRBV15 with TRBJ1-5; TRBD1 agrees at 8 bases. J lost 7 bases, V lost 3 bases, and 5 bases had no gene match. CDR1 and CDR2 (germline): LNHNV, YYDKDF (reference sequence). This CDR3 region has 14 residues. The CDR3 DNA follows: TGTGCCACCAGCAGGGAACAGGGGGTACAGCCCCAGCATTTT. Protein product: CATSREQGVQPQHF.

V and J are TRBV19 and TRBJ2-1; the D gene is possibly TRBD2 (5 bases). In germline, CDR1 is LNHDA, CDR2 SQIVND (reference sequence). This CDR3 contains 15 residues. Trimming shortened V by 3 bases and J by 1 base, and 10 bases separated the two germline ends. CDR3 residues: CASSIYPGSYNEQFF. CDR3 nucleotides: TGTGCCAGTAGTATTTATCCGGGGTCCTACAATGAGCAGTTCTTC.

The J gene is TRBJ1-5, the V gene TRBV12-5, with 9 positions matching TRBD1. Germline CDR1 and CDR2: LGHNT and FRNRAP. The CDR3 runs to 16 residues. Trimming took 0 bases from V and 4 from J; bases not matched to a gene: 4. CDR3 bases: TGTGCTAGTGGTTTGGTACTGGGACAGGGTAATCAGCCCCAGCATTTT. Protein product: CASGLVLGQGNQPQHF.

The chain carries TRBV21-1 and TRBJ2-1; the table calls TRBD2, which could not be checked here. TRBV21-1 is recorded as a pseudogene. The CDR3 length is 16 residues. CDR3 protein: CASSKRGGSSYNEQFF. The CDR3 nucleotides are TGTGCCAGCAGCAAACGCGGGGGATCTTCCTACAATGAGCAGTTCTTC.

The chain joins TRBV10-3 to TRBJ1-6, with unresolved D. This CDR3 contains 14 residues. Trimming stripped 4 bases from V and 6 bases from J, with 10 bases between. Germline values: CDR1 ENHRY, CDR2 SYGVKD. The CDR3: CAISGADPNSPLHF. For the CDR3, the DNA is TGTGCCATCAGTGGGGCAGATCCTAATTCACCCCTCCACTTT.